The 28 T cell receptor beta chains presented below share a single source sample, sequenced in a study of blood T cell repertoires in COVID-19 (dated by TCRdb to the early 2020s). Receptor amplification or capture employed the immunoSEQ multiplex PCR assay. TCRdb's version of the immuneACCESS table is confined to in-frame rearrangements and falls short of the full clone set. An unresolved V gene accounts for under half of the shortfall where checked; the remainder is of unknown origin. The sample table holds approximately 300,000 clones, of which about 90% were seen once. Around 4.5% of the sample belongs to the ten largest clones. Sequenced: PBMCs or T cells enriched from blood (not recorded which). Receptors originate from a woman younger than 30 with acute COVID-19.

The CDR3 coding sequence is TGTGCCAGCAGCCCGACAGGGGCGAATTCACCCCTCCACTTT. Translation gives CASSPTGANSPLHF. The J gene is TRBJ1-6, the V gene TRBV28; 8 bases are shared with TRBD1. After removal of 6 bases from V and 7 bases from J, the junction contained 5 bases not matched to a gene. CDR1 and CDR2 from the germline V gene are MDHEN and SYDVKM. The CDR3 is 14 amino acids. Full variable domain (rest looked up from reference TRBV28 and TRBJ1-6): DVKVTQSSRYLVKRTGEKVFLECVQDMDHENMFWYRQDPGLGLRLIYFSYDVKMKEKGDIPEGYSVSREKKERFSLILESASTNQTSMYLCASSPTGANSPLHFGNGTRLTVT.

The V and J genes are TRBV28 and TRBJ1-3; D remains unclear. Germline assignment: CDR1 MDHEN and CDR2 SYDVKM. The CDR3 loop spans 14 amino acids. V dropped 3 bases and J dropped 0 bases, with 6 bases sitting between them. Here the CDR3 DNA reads TGTGCCAGCAGTTTCGGGAGCTCTGGAAACACCATATATTTT. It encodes CASSFGSSGNTIYF.

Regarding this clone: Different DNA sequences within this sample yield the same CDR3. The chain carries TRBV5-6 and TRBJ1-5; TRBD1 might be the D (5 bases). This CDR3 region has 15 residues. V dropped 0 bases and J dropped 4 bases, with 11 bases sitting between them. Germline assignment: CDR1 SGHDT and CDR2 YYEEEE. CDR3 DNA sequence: TGTGCCAGCAGCTTGGCCGGGGGAGGGAATCAGCCCCAGCATTTT. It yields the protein CASSLAGGGNQPQHF.

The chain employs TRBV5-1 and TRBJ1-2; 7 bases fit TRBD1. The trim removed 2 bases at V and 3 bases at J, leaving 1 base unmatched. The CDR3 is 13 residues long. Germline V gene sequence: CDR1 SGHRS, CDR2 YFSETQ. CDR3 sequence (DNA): TGCGCCAGCAGCTTTCAGGGGGACTATGGCTACACCTTC. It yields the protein CASSFQGDYGYTF.

CDR3 nucleotides: TGTGCCAGCAGCGTAGGGGGACAGTCTAATGAAAAACTGTTTTTT. Protein: CASSVGGQSNEKLFF. The genes are TRBV9 and TRBJ1-4; 7 bases match TRBD1. CDR1 is SGDLS, CDR2 YYNGEE, per germline. The CDR3 contains 15 residues. J gave up 3 bases and V 0 bases, and 2 bases lay outside the gene matches.

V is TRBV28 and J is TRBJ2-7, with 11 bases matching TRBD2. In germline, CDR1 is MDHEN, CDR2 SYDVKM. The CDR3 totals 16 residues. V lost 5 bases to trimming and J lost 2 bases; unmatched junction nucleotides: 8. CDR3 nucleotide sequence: TGTGCCAGCAGTATACGGGGACTAGCGGACACCTACGAGCAGTACTTC. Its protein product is CASSIRGLADTYEQYF.

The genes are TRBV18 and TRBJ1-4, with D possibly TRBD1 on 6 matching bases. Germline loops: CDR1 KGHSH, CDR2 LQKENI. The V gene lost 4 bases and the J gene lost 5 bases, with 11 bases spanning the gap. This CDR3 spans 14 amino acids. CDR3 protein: CASSLVQGNEKLFF. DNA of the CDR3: TGTGCCAGCTCACTGGTACAGGGAAATGAAAAACTGTTTTTT.

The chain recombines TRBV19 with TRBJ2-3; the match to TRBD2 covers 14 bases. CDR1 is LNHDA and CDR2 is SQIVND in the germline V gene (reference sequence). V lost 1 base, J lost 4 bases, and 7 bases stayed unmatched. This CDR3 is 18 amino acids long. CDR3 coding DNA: TGTGCCAGTAGTATAGGCGGACTAGCGGGAGGAGGCGCAGATACGCAGTATTTT. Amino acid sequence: CASSIGGLAGGGADTQYF.

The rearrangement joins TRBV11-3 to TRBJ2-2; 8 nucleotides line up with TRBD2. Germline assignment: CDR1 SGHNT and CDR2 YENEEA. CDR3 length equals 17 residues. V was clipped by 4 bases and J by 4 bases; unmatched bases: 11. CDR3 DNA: TGTGCCAGCAGCTCCTTTAGCGGGACGTTCGGCACCGGGGAGCTGTTTTTT. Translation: CASSSFSGTFGTGELFF.

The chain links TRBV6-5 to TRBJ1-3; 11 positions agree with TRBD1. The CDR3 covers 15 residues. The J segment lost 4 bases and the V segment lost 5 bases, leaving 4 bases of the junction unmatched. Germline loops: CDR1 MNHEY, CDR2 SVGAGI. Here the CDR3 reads CASSPDRGQGNTIYF. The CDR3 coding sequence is TGTGCCAGCAGTCCGGACAGGGGGCAAGGAAACACCATATATTTT.

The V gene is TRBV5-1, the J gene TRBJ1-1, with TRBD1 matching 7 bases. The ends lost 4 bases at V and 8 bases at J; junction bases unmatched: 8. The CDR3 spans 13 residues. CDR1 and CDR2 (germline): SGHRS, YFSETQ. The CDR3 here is CASSDSQGKEAFF. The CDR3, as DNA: TGCGCCAGCAGCGACTCACAGGGGAAGGAAGCTTTCTTT.

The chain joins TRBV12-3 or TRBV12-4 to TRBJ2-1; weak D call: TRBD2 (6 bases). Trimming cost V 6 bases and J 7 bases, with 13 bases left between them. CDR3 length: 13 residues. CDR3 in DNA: TGTGCCAGCAGCCTGACTAGTGAGAATGAGCAGTTCTTC. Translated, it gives CASSLTSENEQFF.

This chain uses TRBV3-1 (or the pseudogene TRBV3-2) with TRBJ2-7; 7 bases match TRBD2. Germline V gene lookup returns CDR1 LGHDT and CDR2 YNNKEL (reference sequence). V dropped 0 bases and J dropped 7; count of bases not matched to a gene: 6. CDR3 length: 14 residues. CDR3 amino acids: CASSQDQLAREQYF. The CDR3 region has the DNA TGTGCCAGCAGCCAAGATCAACTAGCGAGGGAGCAGTACTTC.

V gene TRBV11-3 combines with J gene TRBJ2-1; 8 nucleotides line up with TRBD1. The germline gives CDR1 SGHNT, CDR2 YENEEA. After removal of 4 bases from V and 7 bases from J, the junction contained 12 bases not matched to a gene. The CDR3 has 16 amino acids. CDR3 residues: CASSSRTGHVSNEQFF. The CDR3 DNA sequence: TGTGCCAGCAGCTCCCGGACAGGGCATGTATCGAATGAGCAGTTCTTC.

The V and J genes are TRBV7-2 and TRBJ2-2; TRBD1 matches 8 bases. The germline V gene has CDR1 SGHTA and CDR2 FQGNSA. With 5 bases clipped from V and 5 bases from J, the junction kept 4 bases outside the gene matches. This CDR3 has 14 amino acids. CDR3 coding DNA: TGTGCCAGCAGCCGTAGGACAGGGACCGGGGAGCTGTTTTTT. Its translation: CASSRRTGTGELFF.

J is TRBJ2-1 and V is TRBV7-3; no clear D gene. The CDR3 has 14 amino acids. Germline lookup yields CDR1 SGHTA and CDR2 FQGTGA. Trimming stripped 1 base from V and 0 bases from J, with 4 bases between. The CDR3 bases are TGTGCCAGCAGCTTAATGAGCTCCTACAATGAGCAGTTCTTC. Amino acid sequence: CASSLMSSYNEQFF.

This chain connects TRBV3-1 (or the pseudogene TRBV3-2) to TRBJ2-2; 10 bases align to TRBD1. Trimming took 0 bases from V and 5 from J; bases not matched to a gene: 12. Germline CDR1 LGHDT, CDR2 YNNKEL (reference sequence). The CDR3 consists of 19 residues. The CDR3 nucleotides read TGTGCCAGCAGCCAAGATCCCCCTGGACAGGGGGTGGGAACCGGGGAGCTGTTTTTT. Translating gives CASSQDPPGQGVGTGELFF.

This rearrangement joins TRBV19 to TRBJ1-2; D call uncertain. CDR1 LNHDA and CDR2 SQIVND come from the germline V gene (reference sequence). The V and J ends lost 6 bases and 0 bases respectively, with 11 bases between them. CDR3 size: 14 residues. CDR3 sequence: CASSPVSANYGYTF. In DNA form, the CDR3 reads TGTGCCAGTAGCCCCGTTTCAGCTAACTATGGCTACACCTTC.

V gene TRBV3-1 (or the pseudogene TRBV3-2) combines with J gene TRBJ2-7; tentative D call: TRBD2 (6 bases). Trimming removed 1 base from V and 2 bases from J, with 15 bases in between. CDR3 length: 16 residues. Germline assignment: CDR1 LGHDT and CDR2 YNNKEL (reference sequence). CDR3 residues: CASSQVGQGGTYEQYF. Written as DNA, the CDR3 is TGTGCCAGCAGCCAAGTCGGGCAGGGAGGCACCTACGAGCAGTACTTC.

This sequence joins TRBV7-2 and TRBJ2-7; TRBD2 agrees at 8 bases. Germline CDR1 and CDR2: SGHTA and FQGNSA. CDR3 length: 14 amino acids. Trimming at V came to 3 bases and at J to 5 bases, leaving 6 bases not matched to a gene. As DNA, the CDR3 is TGTGCCAGCAGCTTCAGGCGGGAGGCCCACGAGCAGTACTTC. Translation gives CASSFRREAHEQYF.

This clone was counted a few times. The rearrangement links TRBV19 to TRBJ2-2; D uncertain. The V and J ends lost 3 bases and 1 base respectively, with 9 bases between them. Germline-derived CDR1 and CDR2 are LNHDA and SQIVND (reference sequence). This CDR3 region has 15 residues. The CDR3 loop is CASSMGRVNTGELFF. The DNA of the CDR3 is TGTGCCAGTAGTATGGGCAGAGTGAACACCGGGGAGCTGTTTTTT.

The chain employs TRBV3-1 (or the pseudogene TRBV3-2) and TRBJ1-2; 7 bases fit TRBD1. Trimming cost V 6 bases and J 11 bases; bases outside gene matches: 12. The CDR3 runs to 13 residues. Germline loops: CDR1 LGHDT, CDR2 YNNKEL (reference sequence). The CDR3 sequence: CASRPPGTEVYTF. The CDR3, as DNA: TGTGCCAGCAGACCTCCCGGGACAGAGGTTTACACCTTC.

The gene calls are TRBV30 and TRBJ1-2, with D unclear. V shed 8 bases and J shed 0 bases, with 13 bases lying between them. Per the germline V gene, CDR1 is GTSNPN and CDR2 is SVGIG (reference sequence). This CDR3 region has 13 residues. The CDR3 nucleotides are TGTGCCCTAACCTCCCTCACTAACTATGGCTACACCTTC. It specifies CALTSLTNYGYTF.

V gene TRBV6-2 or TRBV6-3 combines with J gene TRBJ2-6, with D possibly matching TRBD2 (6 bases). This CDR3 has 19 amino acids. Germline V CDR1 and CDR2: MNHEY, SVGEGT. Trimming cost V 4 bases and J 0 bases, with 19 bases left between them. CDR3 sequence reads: CASSSPGGYIPSGANVLTF. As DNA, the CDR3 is TGTGCCAGCAGTTCCCCCGGGGGATATATCCCCTCTGGGGCCAACGTCCTGACTTTC.

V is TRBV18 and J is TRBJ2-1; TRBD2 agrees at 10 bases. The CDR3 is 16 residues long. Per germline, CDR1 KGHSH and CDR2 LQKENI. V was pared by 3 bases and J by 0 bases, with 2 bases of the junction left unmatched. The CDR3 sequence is CASSPPSGSSYNEQFF. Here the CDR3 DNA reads TGTGCCAGCTCACCCCCTAGCGGGAGCTCCTACAATGAGCAGTTCTTC.

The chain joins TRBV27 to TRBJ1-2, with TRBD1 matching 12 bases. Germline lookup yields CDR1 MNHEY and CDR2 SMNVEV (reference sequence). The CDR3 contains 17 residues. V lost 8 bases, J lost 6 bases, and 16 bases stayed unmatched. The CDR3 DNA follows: TGTGCCAGCTGTTACTTGGGGACAGGGGGCGCTCAGGATGGCTACACCTTC. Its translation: CASCYLGTGGAQDGYTF.

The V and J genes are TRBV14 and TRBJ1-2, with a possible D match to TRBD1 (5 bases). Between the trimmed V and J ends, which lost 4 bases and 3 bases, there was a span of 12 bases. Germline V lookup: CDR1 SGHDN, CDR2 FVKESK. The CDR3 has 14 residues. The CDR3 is CASSLRLGDYGYTF. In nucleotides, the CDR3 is TGTGCCAGCAGCCTTCGTCTAGGGGACTATGGCTACACCTTC.

CDR3 protein: CASSESQVIDSREGNQPQHF. Here the CDR3 DNA reads TGCGCCAGCAGTGAGTCCCAGGTTATTGACTCCCGGGAGGGCAATCAGCCCCAGCATTTT. This rearrangement joins TRBV10-1 to TRBJ1-5; no clear D gene. Trimming pared 0 bases from V and 2 bases from J, leaving 23 bases between. The germline gives CDR1 WNHNN, CDR2 SYGVQD (reference sequence). CDR3 length equals 20 residues.